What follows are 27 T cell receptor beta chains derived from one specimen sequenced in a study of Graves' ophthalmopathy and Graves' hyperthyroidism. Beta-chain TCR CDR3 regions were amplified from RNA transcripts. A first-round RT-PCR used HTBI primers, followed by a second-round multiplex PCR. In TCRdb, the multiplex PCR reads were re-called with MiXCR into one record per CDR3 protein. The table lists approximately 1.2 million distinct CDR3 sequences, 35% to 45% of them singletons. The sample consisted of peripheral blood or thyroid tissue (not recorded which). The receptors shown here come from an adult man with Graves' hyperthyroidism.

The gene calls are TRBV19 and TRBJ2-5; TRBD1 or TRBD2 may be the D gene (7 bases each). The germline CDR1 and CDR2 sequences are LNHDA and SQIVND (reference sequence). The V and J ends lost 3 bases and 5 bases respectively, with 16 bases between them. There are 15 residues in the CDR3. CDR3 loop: CASSIEGAGGETQYF. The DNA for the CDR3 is TGTGCCAGTAGTATCGAGGGGGCCGGGGGGGAGACCCAGTACTTC.

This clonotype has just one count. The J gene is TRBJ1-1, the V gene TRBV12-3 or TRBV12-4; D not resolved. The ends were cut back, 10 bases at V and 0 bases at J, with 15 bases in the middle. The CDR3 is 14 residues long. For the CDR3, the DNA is TGTGCCACTAGGACTGCCCATATGAACACTGAAGCTTTCTTT. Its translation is CATRTAHMNTEAFF.

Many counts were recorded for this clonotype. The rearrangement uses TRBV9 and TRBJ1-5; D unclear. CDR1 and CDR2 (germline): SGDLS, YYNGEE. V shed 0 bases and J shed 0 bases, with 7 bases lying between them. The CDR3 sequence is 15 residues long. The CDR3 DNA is TGTGCCAGCAGCGTAGGGGCAAGTAGCAATCAGCCCCAGCATTTT. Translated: CASSVGASSNQPQHF.

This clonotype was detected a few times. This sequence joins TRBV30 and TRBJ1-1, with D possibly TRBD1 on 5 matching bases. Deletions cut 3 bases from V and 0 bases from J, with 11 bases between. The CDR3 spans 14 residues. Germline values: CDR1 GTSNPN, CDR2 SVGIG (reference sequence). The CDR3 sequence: CAWSDKGLNTEAFF. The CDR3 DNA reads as TGTGCCTGGAGCGATAAGGGACTGAACACTGAAGCTTTCTTT.

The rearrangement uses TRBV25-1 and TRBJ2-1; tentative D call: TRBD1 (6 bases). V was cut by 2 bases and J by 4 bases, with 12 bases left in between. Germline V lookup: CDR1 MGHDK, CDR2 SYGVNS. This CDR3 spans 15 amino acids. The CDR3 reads CASSELGQKYNEQFF. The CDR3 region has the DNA TGTGCCAGCAGTGAACTCGGACAGAAATACAATGAGCAGTTCTTC.

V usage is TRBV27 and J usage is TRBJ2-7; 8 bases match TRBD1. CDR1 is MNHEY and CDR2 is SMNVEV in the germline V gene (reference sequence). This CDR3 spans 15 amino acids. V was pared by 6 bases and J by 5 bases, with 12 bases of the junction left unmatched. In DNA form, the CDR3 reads TGTGCCAGCAGCGGAGACAGGGGCCGACCTAACGAGCAGTACTTC. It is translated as CASSGDRGRPNEQYF.

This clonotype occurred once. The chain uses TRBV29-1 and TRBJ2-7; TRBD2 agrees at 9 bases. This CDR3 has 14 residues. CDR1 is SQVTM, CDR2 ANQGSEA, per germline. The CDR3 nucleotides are TGCAGTACTCGCCCCAGCGGGAGGCCCTACGAGCAGTACTTC. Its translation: CSTRPSGRPYEQYF.

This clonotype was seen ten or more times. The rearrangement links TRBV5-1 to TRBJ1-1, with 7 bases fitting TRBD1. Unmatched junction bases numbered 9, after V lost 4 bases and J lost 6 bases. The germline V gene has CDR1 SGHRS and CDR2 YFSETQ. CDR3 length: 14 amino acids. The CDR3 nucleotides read TGCGCCAGCAGCGACGACAGGGTCCCTCCTGAAGCTTTCTTT. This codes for CASSDDRVPPEAFF. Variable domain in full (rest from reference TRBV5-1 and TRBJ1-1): KAGVTQTPRYLIKTRGQQVTLSCSPISGHRSVSWYQQTPGQGLQFLFEYFSETQRNKGNFPGRFSGRQFSNSRSEMNVSTLELGDSALYLCASSDDRVPPEAFFGQGTRLTVV.

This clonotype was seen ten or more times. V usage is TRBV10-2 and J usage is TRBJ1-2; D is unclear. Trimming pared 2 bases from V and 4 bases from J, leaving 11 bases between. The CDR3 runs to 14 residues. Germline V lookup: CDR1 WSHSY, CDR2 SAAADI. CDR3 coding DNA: TGCGCCAGCAGTGAGGCCAGTGGAAGCTATGGCTACACCTTC. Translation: CASSEASGSYGYTF.

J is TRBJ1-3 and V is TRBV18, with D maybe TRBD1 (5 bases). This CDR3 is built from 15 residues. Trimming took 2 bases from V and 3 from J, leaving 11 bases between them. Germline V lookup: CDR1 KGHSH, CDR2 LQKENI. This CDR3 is CASSPSTGGGNTIYF. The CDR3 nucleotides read TGTGCCAGCTCACCAAGTACAGGAGGTGGAAACACCATATATTTT.

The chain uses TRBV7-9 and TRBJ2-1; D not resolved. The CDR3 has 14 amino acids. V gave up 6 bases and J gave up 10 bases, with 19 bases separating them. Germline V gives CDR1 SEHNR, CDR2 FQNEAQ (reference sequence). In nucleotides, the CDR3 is TGTGCCAGCAGTCTGGCAGGCTCCGGATTGGAGCAGTTCTTC. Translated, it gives CASSLAGSGLEQFF.

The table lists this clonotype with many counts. In nucleotides, the CDR3 is TGTGCCAGCAGCCAGGCCGGGTTCTATAATTCACCCCTCCACTTT. Amino acids: CASSQAGFYNSPLHF. The rearrangement uses TRBV14 and TRBJ1-6; no definite D call. This CDR3 is 15 amino acids long. The V and J ends lost 3 bases and 3 bases respectively, with 9 bases between them. CDR1 is SGHDN, CDR2 FVKESK, per germline.

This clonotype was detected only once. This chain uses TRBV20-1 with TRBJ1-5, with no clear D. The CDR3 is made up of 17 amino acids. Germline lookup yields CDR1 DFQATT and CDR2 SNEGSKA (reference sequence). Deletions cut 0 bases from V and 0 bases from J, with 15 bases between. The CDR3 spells CSARDMVPNYSNQPQHF. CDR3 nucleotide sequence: TGCAGTGCTAGAGATATGGTCCCCAATTATAGCAATCAGCCCCAGCATTTT.

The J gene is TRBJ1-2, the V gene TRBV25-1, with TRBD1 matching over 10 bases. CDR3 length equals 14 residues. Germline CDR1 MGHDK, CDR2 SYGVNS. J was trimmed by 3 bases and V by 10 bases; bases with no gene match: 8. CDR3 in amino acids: CATISGQGDYGYTF. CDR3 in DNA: TGTGCCACCATCAGCGGACAGGGGGACTATGGCTACACCTTC.

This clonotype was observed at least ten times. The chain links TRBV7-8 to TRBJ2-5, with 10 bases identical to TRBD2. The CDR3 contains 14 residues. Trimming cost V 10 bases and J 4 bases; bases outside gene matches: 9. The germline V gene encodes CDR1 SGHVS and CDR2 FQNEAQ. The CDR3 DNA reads TGTGCCACCATCTTAGCGGGAGGCTCAGAGACCCAGTACTTC. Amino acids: CATILAGGSETQYF.

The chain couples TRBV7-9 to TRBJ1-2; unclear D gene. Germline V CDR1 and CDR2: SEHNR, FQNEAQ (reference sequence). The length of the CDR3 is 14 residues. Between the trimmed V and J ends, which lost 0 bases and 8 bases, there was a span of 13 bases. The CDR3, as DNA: TGTGCCAGCAGCTTAGCTCCGCAATCTAGAGGCTACACCTTC. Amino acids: CASSLAPQSRGYTF.

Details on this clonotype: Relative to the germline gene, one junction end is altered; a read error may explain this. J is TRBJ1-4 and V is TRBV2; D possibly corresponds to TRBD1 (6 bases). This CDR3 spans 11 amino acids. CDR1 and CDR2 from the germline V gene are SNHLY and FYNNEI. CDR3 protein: CASNRDTRRIF. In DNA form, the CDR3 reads TGTGCCAGCAATAGGGACACGCGACGAATTTTT.

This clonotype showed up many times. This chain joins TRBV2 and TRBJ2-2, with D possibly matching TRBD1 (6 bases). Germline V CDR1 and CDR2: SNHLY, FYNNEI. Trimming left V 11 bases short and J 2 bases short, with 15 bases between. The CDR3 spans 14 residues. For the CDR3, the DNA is TGTGCCTGCACGAGGACAGACAACACCGGGGAGCTGTTTTTT. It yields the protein CACTRTDNTGELFF.

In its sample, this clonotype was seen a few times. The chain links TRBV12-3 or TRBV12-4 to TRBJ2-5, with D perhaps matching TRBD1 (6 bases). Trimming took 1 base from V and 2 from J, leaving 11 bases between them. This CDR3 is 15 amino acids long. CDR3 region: CASSLGRTAQETQYF. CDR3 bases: TGTGCCAGCAGTTTAGGCCGGACAGCACAAGAGACCCAGTACTTC.

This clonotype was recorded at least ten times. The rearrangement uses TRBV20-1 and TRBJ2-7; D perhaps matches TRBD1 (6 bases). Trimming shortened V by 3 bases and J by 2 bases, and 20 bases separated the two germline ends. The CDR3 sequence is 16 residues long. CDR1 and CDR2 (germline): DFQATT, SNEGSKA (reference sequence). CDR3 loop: CSASVFGDNTTYEQYF. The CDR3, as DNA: TGCAGTGCTAGCGTCTTTGGGGACAACACTACCTACGAGCAGTACTTC.

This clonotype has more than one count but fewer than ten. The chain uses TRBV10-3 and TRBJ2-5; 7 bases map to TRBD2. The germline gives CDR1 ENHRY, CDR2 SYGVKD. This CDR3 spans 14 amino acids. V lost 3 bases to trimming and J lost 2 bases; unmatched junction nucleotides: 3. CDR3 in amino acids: CAISDGGGQETQYF. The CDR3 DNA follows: TGTGCCATCAGTGATGGCGGGGGTCAAGAGACCCAGTACTTC.

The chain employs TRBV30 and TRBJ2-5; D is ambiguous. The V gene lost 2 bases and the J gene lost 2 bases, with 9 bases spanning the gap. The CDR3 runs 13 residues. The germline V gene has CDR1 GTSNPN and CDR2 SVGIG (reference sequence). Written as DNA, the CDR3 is TGTGCCTGGAGTCCTCTTACTCAAGAGACCCAGTACTTC. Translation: CAWSPLTQETQYF.

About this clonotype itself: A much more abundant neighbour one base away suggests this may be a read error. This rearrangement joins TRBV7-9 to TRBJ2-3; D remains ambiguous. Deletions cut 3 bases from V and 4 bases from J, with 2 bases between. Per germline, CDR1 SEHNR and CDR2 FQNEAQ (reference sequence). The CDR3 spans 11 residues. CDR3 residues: CASSFSDTQYF. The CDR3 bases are TGTGCCAGCAGCTTTTCAGATACGCAGTATTTT.

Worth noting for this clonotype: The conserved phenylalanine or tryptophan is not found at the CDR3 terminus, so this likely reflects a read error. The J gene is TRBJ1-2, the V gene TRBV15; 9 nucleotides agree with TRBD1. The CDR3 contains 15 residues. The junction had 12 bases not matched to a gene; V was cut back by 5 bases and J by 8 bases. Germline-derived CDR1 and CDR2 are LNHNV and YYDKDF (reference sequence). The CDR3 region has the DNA TGTGCCACCAGCCCGGACAGGGGCAGAATCTACGGCTACACCCTC. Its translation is CATSPDRGRIYGYTL.

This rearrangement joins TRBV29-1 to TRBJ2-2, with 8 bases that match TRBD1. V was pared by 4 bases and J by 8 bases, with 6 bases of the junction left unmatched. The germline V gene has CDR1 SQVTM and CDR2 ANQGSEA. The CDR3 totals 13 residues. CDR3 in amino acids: CSVGTGTRGELFF. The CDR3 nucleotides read TGCAGCGTTGGGACAGGGACAAGGGGGGAGCTGTTTTTT.

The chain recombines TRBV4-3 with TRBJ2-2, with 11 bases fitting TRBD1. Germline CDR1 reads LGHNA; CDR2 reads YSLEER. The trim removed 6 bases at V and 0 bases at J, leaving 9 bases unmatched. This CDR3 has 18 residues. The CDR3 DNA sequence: TGCGCCAGCAGTCCAAGAGGACAGGGGGCGGCGAACACCGGGGAGCTGTTTTTT. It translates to CASSPRGQGAANTGELFF.

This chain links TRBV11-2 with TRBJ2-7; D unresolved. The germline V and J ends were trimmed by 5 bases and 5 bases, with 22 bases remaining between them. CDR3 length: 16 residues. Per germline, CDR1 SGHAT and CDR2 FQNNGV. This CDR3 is CASSLLTVVESHEQYF. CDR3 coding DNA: TGTGCCAGCAGCCTTCTGACGGTCGTAGAATCTCACGAGCAGTACTTC.